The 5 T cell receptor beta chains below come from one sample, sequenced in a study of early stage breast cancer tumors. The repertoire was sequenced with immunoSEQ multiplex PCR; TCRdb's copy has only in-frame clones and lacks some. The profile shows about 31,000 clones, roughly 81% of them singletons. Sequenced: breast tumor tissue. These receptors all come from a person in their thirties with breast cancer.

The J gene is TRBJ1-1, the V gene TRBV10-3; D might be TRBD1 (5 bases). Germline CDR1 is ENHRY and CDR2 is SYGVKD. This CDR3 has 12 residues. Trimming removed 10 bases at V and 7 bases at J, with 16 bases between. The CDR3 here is CATSGTGGEAFF. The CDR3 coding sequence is TGTGCCACCTCGGGGACGGGGGGTGAAGCTTTCTTT.

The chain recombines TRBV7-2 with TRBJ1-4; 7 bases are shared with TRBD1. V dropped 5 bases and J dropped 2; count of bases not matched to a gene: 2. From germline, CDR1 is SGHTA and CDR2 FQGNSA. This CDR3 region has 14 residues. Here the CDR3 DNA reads TGTGCCAGCAGCAACAGGGGTACTAATGAAAAACTGTTTTTT. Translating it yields CASSNRGTNEKLFF.

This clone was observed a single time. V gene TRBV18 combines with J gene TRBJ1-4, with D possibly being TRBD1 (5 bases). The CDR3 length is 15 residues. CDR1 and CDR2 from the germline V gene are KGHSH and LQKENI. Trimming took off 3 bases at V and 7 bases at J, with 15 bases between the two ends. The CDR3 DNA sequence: TGTGCCAGCTCACCTTTTCAGGCAAGGGGTGAAAAACTGTTTTTT. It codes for CASSPFQARGEKLFF.

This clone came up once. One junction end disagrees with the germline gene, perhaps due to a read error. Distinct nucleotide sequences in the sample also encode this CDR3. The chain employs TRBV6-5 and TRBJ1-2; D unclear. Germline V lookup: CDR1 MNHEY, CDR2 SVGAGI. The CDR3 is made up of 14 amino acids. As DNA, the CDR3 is TGTGCCAGCAGTTACTCGTTTCACACGAGCGGCTACACTTTC. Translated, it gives CASSYSFHTSGYTF.

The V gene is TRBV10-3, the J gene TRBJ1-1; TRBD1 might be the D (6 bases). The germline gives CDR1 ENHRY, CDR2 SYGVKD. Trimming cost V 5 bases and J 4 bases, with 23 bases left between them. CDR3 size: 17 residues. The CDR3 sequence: CAISPHRGQESLTEAFF. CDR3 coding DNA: TGTGCCATCAGTCCCCACCGGGGGCAGGAATCCCTCACTGAAGCTTTCTTT.